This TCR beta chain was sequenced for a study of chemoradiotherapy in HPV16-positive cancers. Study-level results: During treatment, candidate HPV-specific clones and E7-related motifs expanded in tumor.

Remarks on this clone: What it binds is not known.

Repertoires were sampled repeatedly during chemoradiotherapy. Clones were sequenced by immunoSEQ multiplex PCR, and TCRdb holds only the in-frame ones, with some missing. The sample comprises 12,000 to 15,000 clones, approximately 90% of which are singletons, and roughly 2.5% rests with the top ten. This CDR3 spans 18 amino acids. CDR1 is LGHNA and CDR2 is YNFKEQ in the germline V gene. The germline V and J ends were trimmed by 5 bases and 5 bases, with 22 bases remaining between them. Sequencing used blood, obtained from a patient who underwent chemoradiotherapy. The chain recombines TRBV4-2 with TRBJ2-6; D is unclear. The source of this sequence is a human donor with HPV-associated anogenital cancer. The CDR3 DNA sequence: TGTGCCAGCAGCAATCTGTTCAGGTTACAAAGTCGGGCCAACGTCCTGACTTTC. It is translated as CASSNLFRLQSRANVLTF.